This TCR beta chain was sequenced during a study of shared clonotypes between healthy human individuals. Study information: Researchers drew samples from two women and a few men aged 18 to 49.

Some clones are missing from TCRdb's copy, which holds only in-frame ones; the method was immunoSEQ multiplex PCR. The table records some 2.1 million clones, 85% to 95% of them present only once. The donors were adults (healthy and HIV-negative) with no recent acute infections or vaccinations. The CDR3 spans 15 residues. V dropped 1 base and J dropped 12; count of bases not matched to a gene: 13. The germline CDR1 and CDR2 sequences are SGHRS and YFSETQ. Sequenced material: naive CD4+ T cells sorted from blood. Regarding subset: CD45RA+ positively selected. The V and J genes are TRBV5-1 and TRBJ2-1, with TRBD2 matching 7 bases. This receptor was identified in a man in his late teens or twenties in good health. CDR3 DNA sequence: TGCGCCAGCAGCTTGCAGTCTAGCGGTAAAACAGGGCAGTTCTTC. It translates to CASSLQSSGKTGQFF.